A single sample gave rise to the 18 T cell receptor beta chains below, sequenced in a study of T cells in Graves' hyperthyroidism and ophthalmopathy. Authors of the study amplified TCR beta CDR3 regions from RNA transcripts. The HTBI primer set served for first-round RT-PCR of the TCR CDR3. TCRdb ran MiXCR on the multiplex PCR reads and lists one entry per CDR3 protein. There are 700,000 to 850,000 distinct CDR3 sequences in the sample; around 40% occur only once, and about a third lies in the top ten. Input material: blood. All receptors come from a woman aged 40 to 49 with Graves' hyperthyroidism.

This chain joins TRBV7-2 and TRBJ1-2; 8 nucleotides line up with TRBD1. Looked up from germline, CDR1 is SGHTA and CDR2 is FQGNSA. This CDR3 region has 13 residues. The V segment lost 2 bases and the J segment 11 bases; nucleotides outside the gene matches: 7. CDR3 in amino acids: CASSLSQGARYTF. The CDR3, as DNA: TGTGCCAGCAGCTTATCTCAGGGGGCGCGGTACACCTTC.

The J gene is TRBJ2-2, the V gene TRBV5-1; the D call may be TRBD1 or TRBD2 (5 bases each). The ends were cut back, 1 base at V and 2 bases at J, with 18 bases in the middle. CDR1 and CDR2 (germline): SGHRS, YFSETQ. The CDR3 length is 18 residues. The CDR3 here is CASSLSAGAATNTGELFF. In DNA, the CDR3 is TGCGCCAGCAGCTTGTCCGCCGGGGCCGCCACAAACACCGGGGAGCTGTTTTTT.

This chain connects TRBV10-3 to TRBJ1-5; D is ambiguous. Per the germline V gene, CDR1 is ENHRY and CDR2 is SYGVKD. V was cut by 5 bases and J by 0 bases, with 14 bases left in between. The CDR3 totals 16 residues. For the CDR3, the DNA is TGTGCCATCAGTTATCCCGCAGACTATAGCAATCAGCCCCAGCATTTT. As protein: CAISYPADYSNQPQHF.

This clonotype has ten or more counts. The genes are TRBV28 and TRBJ1-2; possible D gene TRBD1, 5 bases. Germline CDR1 and CDR2: MDHEN and SYDVKM. V was cut by 3 bases and J by 5 bases, with 13 bases left in between. CDR3 length equals 14 residues. The chain's CDR3 is CASSLHSPGYGYTF. The CDR3 DNA sequence: TGTGCCAGCAGTTTGCACAGTCCAGGGTATGGCTACACCTTC.

V gene TRBV6-5 combines with J gene TRBJ1-1; D is unclear. Trimming removed 6 bases at V and 5 bases at J, with 22 bases between. This CDR3 comprises 16 residues. CDR1 is MNHEY, CDR2 SVGAGI, per germline. The CDR3 spells CASSPDVPTYSTEAFF. CDR3 sequence (DNA): TGTGCCAGCAGCCCGGACGTACCCACGTATTCTACTGAAGCTTTCTTT.

This clonotype has a count of ten or more. The rearrangement uses TRBV7-9 and TRBJ1-5, with TRBD1 as a possible D gene (6 bases). Germline loops: CDR1 SEHNR, CDR2 FQNEAQ (reference sequence). Trimming shortened V by 6 bases and J by 2 bases, and 11 bases separated the two germline ends. This CDR3 contains 14 residues. As DNA, the CDR3 is TGTGCCAGCAGGCCGGGGGGCGGCAATCAGCCCCAGCATTTT. Its translation is CASRPGGGNQPQHF.

This clonotype showed up just a few times. One end of the junction varies from germline; a read error may be responsible. The chain carries TRBV29-1 and TRBJ1-2; no clear D. CDR1 SQVTM and CDR2 ANQGSEA come from the germline V gene. The CDR3 spans 14 residues. The CDR3 spells CSVEEGRGGREVPF. CDR3 nucleotides: TGCAGCGTTGAAGAAGGTCGAGGTGGCCGAGAGGTACCCTTC.

This clonotype appeared once. This rearrangement joins TRBV5-1 to TRBJ2-6, with D perhaps TRBD1 or TRBD2 (5 bases each). This CDR3 is 15 amino acids long. CDR1 and CDR2 from the germline V gene are SGHRS and YFSETQ. The germline V and J ends were trimmed by 6 bases and 0 bases, with 10 bases remaining between them. Written as DNA, the CDR3 is TGCGCCAGCACCGCAGGGACCTCTGGGGCCAACGTCCTGACTTTC. This sequence encodes CASTAGTSGANVLTF.

This chain uses TRBV24-1 with TRBJ2-5; D gene ambiguous. V lost 12 bases and J lost 5, with 12 bases in between. The CDR3 extends over 11 amino acids. The germline CDR1 and CDR2 sequences are KGHDR and SFDVKD. CDR3 sequence (DNA): TGTGCCCAACGTGTCCCGGAGACCCAGTACTTC. Its translation: CAQRVPETQYF.

This CDR3 is CAITGTSSYEQYF. Written as DNA, the CDR3 is TGTGCCATAACCGGGACATCTTCCTACGAGCAGTACTTC. This sequence joins TRBV10-3 and TRBJ2-7; a weak D match, TRBD1 (6 bases). The germline V gene encodes CDR1 ENHRY and CDR2 SYGVKD. There are 13 residues in the CDR3. V dropped 9 bases and J dropped 1 base, with 13 bases sitting between them.

J is TRBJ2-5 and V is TRBV10-3, with D tentatively TRBD1 (5 bases). The V gene's germline CDR1 is ENHRY and CDR2 SYGVKD. Deletions cut 0 bases from V and 4 bases from J, with 12 bases between. The CDR3 contains 15 residues. The CDR3 DNA follows: TGTGCCATCAGTGAGTCGCCAGGGTTCTCAGAGACCCAGTACTTC. It specifies CAISESPGFSETQYF.

V usage is TRBV7-9 and J usage is TRBJ1-2; a weak D match, TRBD1 (5 bases). The V and J ends lost 3 bases and 4 bases respectively, with 15 bases between them. The CDR3 is 15 residues long. In germline, CDR1 is SEHNR, CDR2 FQNEAQ (reference sequence). The CDR3 loop is CASSFGRGLGYGYTF. The CDR3 DNA is TGTGCCAGCAGCTTTGGTAGGGGATTGGGCTATGGCTACACCTTC.

This clonotype has at least ten counts. The V call is TRBV29-1, the J call TRBJ1-2, with 8 positions matching TRBD1. The CDR3 is 13 amino acids. CDR1 is SQVTM and CDR2 is ANQGSEA in the germline V gene. V lost 6 bases, J lost 2 bases, and 5 bases stayed unmatched. The CDR3 bases are TGCAGCGTCATACGACAGGGGAACTATGGCTACACCTTC. It codes for CSVIRQGNYGYTF.

This clonotype was picked up many times. The genes are TRBV10-3 and TRBJ1-1; D unclear. The germline V and J ends were trimmed by 4 bases and 7 bases, with 10 bases remaining between them. Germline CDR1 is ENHRY and CDR2 is SYGVKD. CDR3 size: 12 residues. This chain's CDR3 is CAISGADGEAFF. The CDR3, as DNA: TGTGCCATCAGTGGGGCAGATGGTGAAGCTTTCTTT.

In its sample, this clonotype was seen a few times. This rearrangement joins TRBV7-3 to TRBJ1-1; no clear D gene. The CDR3 length is 15 residues. Per germline, CDR1 SGHTA and CDR2 FQGTGA. The V end was cut by 2 bases, the J end by 1 base, with 11 bases between. The CDR3 region is CASSLEMGANTEAFF. CDR3 coding DNA: TGTGCCAGCAGCTTAGAAATGGGAGCGAACACTGAAGCTTTCTTT.

This clonotype occurred a few times. The genes are TRBV24-1 and TRBJ2-2, with 15 bases matching TRBD2. CDR1 and CDR2 from the germline V gene are KGHDR and SFDVKD. The CDR3 runs 18 residues. Trimming took 8 bases from V and 3 from J; bases not matched to a gene: 9. The CDR3 bases are TGTGCCACCAACAACGGACTAGCGGGAGGGCCCGACACCGGGGAGCTGTTTTTT. Amino acid sequence: CATNNGLAGGPDTGELFF.

J is TRBJ1-1 and V is TRBV5-1, with D hard to call. The CDR3 is 15 amino acids. The germline V gene encodes CDR1 SGHRS and CDR2 YFSETQ. V lost 4 bases and J 2 bases, leaving 15 bases between the germline ends. The CDR3 region has the DNA TGCGCCAGCAGCCAAGGATGGGGTAAAAACACTGAAGCTTTCTTT. The encoded protein is CASSQGWGKNTEAFF. The full variable domain, completed using reference TRBV5-1 and TRBJ1-1, is KAGVTQTPRYLIKTRGQQVTLSCSPISGHRSVSWYQQTPGQGLQFLFEYFSETQRNKGNFPGRFSGRQFSNSRSEMNVSTLELGDSALYLCASSQGWGKNTEAFFGQGTRLTVV.

The chain carries TRBV25-1 and TRBJ2-7, with 9 bases matching TRBD1. V was pared by 9 bases and J by 6 bases, with 15 bases of the junction left unmatched. Per the germline V gene, CDR1 is MGHDK and CDR2 is SYGVNS. This CDR3 contains 15 residues. The CDR3 loop is CASSWRGQGSSEQYF. The DNA for the CDR3 is TGTGCCAGTAGTTGGAGGGGACAGGGCTCGTCCGAGCAGTACTTC.